This T cell receptor beta chain is from a study of cytomegalovirus exposure and HLA in healthy donors. V was clipped by 3 bases and J by 3 bases, with 8 bases between them. The CDR3 is made up of 13 amino acids. Germline V gene data show CDR1 as SGHTA and CDR2 as FQGTGA. This clone was seen more than once but under ten times. Its target is not known. Study-wide results and caveats: Apparent HLA restriction characterized most CMV-associated TCR beta chains in a later analysis. Information on immune exposure was restricted to one variable (CMV serostatus).

This PCR relied on a set of 60 Vbeta primers and 13 Jbeta primers. Assay used: immunoSEQ multiplex PCR; TCRdb lists only in-frame clones, some missing. The sample consists of 250,000 to 350,000 clones, around 86% of them appearing once. The V gene is TRBV7-3, the J gene TRBJ1-1; D might be TRBD1 (5 bases). This clonotype originated in a man aged 40-49 years in good health and CMV-seropositive. What was sequenced was PBMCs. The CDR3 sequence is CASSLGGDTEAFF. CDR3 coding DNA: TGTGCCAGCAGCTTGGGGGGGGACACTGAAGCTTTCTTT. The whole variable domain, filled in from reference TRBV7-3 and TRBJ1-1, reads GAGVSQTPSNKVTEKGKYVELRCDPISGHTALYWYRQSLGQGPEFLIYFQGTGAADDSGLPNDRFFAVRPEGSVSTLKIQRTERGDSAVYLCASSLGGDTEAFFGQGTRLTVV.